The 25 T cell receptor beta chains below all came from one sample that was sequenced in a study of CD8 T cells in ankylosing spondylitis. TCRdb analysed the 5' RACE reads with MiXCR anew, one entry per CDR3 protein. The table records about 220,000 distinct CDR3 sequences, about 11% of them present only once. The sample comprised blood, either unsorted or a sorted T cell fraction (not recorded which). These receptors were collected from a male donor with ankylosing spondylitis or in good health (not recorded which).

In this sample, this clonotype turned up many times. CDR3 DNA: TGTGCCAGCAGCTTAGCCCCTAAACAGGGCATTGGTTCACCCCTCCACTTT. The encoded protein is CASSLAPKQGIGSPLHF. The chain recombines TRBV7-8 with TRBJ1-6; D is perhaps TRBD1 (6 bases). Trimming stripped 0 bases from V and 9 bases from J, with 18 bases between. The germline CDR1 and CDR2 sequences are SGHVS and FQNEAQ. The CDR3 has 17 amino acids.

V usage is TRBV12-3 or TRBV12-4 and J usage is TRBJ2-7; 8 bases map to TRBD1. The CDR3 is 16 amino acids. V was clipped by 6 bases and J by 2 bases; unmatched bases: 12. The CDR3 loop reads CASSPPPGQVTYEQYF. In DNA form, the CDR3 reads TGTGCCAGCAGCCCCCCACCGGGACAGGTCACCTACGAGCAGTACTTC.

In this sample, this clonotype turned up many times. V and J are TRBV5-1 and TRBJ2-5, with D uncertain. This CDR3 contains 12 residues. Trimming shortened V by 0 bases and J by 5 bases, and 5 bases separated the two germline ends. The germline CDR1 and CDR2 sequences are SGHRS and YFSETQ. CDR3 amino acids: CASSLAQETQYF. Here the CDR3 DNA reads TGCGCCAGCAGCTTGGCCCAGGAGACCCAGTACTTC.

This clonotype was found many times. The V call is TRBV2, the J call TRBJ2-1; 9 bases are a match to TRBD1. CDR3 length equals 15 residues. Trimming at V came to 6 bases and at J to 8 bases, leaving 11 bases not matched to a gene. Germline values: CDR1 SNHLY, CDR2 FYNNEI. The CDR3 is CASRDTGTGTDEQFF. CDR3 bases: TGTGCCAGCAGGGATACCGGGACAGGGACGGATGAGCAGTTCTTC.

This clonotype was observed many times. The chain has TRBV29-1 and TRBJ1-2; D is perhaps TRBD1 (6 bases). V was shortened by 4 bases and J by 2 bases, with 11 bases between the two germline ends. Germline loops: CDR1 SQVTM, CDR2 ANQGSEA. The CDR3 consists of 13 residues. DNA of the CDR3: TGCAGCGTTGTCAAGGACAGAAACTATGGCTACACCTTC. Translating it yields CSVVKDRNYGYTF.

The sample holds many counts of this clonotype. CDR3 DNA: TGTGCCACCAGCAGAGCCCGGACCTCTGGAAACACCATATATTTT. This gives the protein CATSRARTSGNTIYF. This sequence joins TRBV15 and TRBJ1-3; D is ambiguous. CDR1 LNHNV and CDR2 YYDKDF come from the germline V gene (reference sequence). V lost 1 base to trimming and J lost 0 bases, with 7 bases between them. There are 15 residues in the CDR3.

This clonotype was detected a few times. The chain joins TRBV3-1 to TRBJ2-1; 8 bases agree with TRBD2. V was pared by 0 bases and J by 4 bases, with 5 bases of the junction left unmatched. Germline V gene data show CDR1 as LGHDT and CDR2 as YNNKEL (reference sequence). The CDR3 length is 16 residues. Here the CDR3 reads CASSQEGRGVYNEQFF. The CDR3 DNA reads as TGTGCCAGCAGCCAAGAGGGGCGGGGGGTTTACAATGAGCAGTTCTTC.

CDR3 coding DNA: TGTGCCAGTGCCCGAGAGACTAGCGGGGCGTACATTCAGTACTTC. It encodes CASARETSGAYIQYF. V usage is TRBV19 and J usage is TRBJ2-4; 11 nucleotides agree with TRBD2. This CDR3 spans 15 amino acids. Losses at the gene ends were 8 bases for V and 8 bases for J; bases not matched to a gene: 11. The germline V gene encodes CDR1 LNHDA and CDR2 SQIVND (reference sequence).

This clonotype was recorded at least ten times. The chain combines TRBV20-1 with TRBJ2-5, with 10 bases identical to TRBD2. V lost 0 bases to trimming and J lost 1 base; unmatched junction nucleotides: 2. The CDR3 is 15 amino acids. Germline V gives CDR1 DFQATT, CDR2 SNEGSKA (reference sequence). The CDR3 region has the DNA TGCAGTGCTAGAGATAGCGGGGGGCTCCAAGAGACCCAGTACTTC. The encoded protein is CSARDSGGLQETQYF.

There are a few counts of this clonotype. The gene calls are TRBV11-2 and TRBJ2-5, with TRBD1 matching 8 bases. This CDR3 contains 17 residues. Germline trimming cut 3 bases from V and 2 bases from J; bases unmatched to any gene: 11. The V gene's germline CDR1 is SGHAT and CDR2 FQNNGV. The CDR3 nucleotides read TGTGCCAGCAGCTTCCCAAAGGACAGGGTCACTCAAGAGACCCAGTACTTC. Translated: CASSFPKDRVTQETQYF.

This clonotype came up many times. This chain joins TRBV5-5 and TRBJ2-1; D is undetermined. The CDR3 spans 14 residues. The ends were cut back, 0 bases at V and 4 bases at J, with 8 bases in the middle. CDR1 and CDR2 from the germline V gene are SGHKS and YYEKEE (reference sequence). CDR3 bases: TGTGCCAGCAGCTTGGTGGTGAATTACAATGAGCAGTTCTTC. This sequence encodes CASSLVVNYNEQFF.

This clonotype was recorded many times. CDR3 nucleotides: TGTGCCAGCAGGTCACCCGGAAACACCATATATTTT. It is translated as CASRSPGNTIYF. The rearrangement links TRBV7-9 to TRBJ1-3; the D is unclear. Trimming shortened V by 6 bases and J by 4 bases, and 7 bases separated the two germline ends. The CDR3 extends over 12 amino acids. Germline loops: CDR1 SEHNR, CDR2 FQNEAQ (reference sequence).

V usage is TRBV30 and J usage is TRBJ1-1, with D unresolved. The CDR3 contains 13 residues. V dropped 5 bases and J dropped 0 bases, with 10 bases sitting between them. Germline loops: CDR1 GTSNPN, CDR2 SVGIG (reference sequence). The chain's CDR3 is CAWADGLNTEAFF. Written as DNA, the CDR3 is TGTGCCTGGGCCGACGGATTGAACACTGAAGCTTTCTTT.

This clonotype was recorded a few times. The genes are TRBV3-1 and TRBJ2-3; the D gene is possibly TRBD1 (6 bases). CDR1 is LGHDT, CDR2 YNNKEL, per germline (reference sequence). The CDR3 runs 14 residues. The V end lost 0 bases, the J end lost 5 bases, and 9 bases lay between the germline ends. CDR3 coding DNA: TGTGCCAGCAGCCAAGATCGGGGACAAGATACGCAGTATTTT. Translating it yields CASSQDRGQDTQYF.

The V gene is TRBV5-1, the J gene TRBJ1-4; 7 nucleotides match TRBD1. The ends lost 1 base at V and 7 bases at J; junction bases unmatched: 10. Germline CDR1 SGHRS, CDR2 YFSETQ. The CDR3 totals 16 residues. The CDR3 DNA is TGCGCCAGCAGCTTGTCAACAGGGGTCGCGGGTGAAAAACTGTTTTTT. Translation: CASSLSTGVAGEKLFF.

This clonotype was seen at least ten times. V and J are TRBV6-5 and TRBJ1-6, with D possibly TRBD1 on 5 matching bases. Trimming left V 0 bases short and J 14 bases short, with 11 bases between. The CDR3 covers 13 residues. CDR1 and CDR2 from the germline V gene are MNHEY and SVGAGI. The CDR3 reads CASSYSQGDSLHF. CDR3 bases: TGTGCCAGCAGTTACTCTCAGGGCGACTCCCTCCACTTT.

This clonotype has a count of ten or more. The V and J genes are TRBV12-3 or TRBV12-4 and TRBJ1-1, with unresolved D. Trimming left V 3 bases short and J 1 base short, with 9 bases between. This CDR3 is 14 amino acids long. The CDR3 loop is CASSFSWENTEAFF. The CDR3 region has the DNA TGTGCCAGCAGTTTTAGTTGGGAGAACACTGAAGCTTTCTTT.

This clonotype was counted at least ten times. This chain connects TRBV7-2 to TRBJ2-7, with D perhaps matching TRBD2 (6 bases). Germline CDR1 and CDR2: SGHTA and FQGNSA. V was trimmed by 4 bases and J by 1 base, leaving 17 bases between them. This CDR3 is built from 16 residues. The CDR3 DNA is TGTGCCAGCAGCTACTCCGTCCTAGCGTCGTCCTACGAGCAGTACTTC. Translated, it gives CASSYSVLASSYEQYF.

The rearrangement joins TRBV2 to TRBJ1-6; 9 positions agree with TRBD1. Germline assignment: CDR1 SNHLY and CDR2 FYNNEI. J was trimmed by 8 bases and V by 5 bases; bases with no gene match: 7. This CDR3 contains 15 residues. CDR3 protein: CASSPTGQGHSPLHF. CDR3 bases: TGTGCCAGCAGTCCAACGGGACAGGGACATTCACCCCTCCACTTT.

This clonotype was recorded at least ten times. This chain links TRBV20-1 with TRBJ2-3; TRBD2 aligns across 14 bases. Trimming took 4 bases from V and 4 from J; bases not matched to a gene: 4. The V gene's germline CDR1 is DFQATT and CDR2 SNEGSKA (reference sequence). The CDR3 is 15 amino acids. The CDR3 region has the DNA TGCAGTGCTAACCGACTAGCGGGGGGGCCAGATACGCAGTATTTT. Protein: CSANRLAGGPDTQYF.

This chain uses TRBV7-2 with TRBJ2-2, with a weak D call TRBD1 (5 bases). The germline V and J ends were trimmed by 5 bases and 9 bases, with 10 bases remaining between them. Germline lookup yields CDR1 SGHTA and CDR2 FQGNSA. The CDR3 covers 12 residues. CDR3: CASSPQGRELFF. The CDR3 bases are TGTGCCAGCAGCCCGCAGGGCCGGGAGCTGTTTTTT.

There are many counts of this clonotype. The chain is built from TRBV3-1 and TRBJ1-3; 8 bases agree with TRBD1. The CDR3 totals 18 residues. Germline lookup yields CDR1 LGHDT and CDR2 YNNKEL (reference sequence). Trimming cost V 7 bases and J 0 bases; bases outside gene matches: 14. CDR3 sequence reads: CASTTRTGNFDSGNTIYF. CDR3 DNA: TGTGCCAGCACCACCCGGACAGGGAACTTCGACTCTGGAAACACCATATATTTT.

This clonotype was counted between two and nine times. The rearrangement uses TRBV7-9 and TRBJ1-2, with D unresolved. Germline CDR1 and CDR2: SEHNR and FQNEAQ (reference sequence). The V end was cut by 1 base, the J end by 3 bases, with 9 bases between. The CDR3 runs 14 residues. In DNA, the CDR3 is TGTGCCAGCAGCTTAGGCGGGCTGGACTATGGCTACACCTTC. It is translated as CASSLGGLDYGYTF.

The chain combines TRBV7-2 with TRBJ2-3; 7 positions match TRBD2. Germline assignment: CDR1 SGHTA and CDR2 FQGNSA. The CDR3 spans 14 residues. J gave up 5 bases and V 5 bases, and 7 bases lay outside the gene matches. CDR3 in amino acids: CASSMGGGRDTQYF. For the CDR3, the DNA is TGTGCCAGCAGCATGGGGGGGGGAAGAGATACGCAGTATTTT.

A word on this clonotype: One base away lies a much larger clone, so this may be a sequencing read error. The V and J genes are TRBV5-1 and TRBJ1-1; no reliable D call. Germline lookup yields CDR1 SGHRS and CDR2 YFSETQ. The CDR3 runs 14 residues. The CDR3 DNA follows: TGCACCAGCAGCCAAACACAGAAGAACACTGAAGCTTTCTTT. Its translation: CTSSQTQKNTEAFF.